This T cell receptor (beta chain) was captured by sequencing in a study of CD8+CD57+ T cells in acquired aplastic anemia. Study at large: Mean DNA quantity obtained from sorted CD4+ and CD8+ cells was around 3.2 ug.

Germline-derived CDR1 and CDR2 are MNHNY and SVGAGI (reference sequence). Trimming pared 4 bases from V and 7 bases from J, leaving 17 bases between. The CDR3 spans 15 residues. Note on this clonotype: This may be a read error, as it is one base from a much larger clone.

Using genomic DNA as the template, TCR beta VDJ and CDR3 profiling was carried out. TCRdb called the reads again in MiXCR, with one record for every CDR3 protein. The sample holds a few hundred thousand distinct CDR3 sequences, 45% to 65% seen once. Previously, flow cytometry had revealed CD8+CD57+ cell expansion in the patients chosen for sequencing. This clonotype was obtained from a human donor with aplastic anemia. The sample taken for sequencing was sorted CD4+, CD8+, or CD8+CD57+ T cells (not recorded which) from PBMCs. J is TRBJ2-1 and V is TRBV6-6; D may be TRBD1 (5 bases). The CDR3 sequence is CASSSRRQGLNEQFF. The CDR3 DNA follows: TGTGCCAGCAGTTCTCGGCGGCAGGGCTTAAATGAGCAGTTCTTC.